The rows below give T cell receptor beta chains drawn from one sample of a study of cytomegalovirus exposure and HLA in healthy donors. Assay: immunoSEQ multiplex PCR; the TCRdb copy retains only in-frame clones and omits some. The sample records under 70,000 clones, about 70% being singletons. Sequencing input: PBMCs. Every receptor here comes from a woman between 55 and 75 years old in good health and CMV-seropositive. Both conserved end residues are part of each CDR3. A D gene is named only where the DNA matches it firmly. The size entry is marked missing in some rows and otherwise reads once, few, many or a size class.

d_gene	abundance	v_gene	j_gene	CDR3aa	CDR3nt
NA	NA	TRBV9	TRBJ1-2	CASSATTYGQPLYGYTF	TGTGCCAGCAGCGCCACTACTTACGGACAGCCGCTATATGGCTACACCTTC
TRBD2	NA	TRBV19	TRBJ2-2	CASSTPGGNTGELFF	TGTGCCAGTAGTACACCGGGGGGGAACACCGGGGAGCTGTTTTTT
NA	few	TRBV4-3	TRBJ2-1	CASSQDWSDYNEQFF	TGCGCCAGCAGCCAAGATTGGTCAGACTACAATGAGCAGTTCTTC
NA	NA	TRBV6-5	TRBJ1-1	CASSYSLGDTEAFF	TGTGCCAGCAGTTACTCCTTAGGGGACACTGAAGCTTTCTTT
NA	NA	TRBV6-1	TRBJ2-1	CASSENRNEQFF	TGTGCCAGCAGTGAAAACAGGAATGAGCAGTTCTTC
TRBD2	NA	TRBV5-6	TRBJ2-3	CASSVGGGGEDTQYF	TGTGCCAGCAGCGTAGGCGGGGGTGGAGAAGATACGCAGTATTTT
TRBD1	NA	TRBV7-9	TRBJ1-6	CASNPTGANSPLHF	TGTGCCAGCAATCCGACAGGGGCTAATTCACCCCTCCACTTT
TRBD1	NA	TRBV5-5	TRBJ2-1	CASSWGQGASPLYNEQFF	TGTGCCAGCAGCTGGGGACAGGGCGCCTCTCCTTTATACAATGAGCAGTTCTTC
NA	few	TRBV6-5	TRBJ1-2	CASRTYGVWYGYTF	TGTGCCAGCAGAACATACGGGGTTTGGTATGGCTACACCTTC
NA	NA	TRBV18	TRBJ1-1	CASSPQGRSTEAFF	TGTGCCAGCTCACCACAGGGGAGGTCCACTGAAGCTTTCTTT
NA	NA	TRBV7-8	TRBJ2-5	CASSFYGLNKEETQYF	TGTGCCAGCAGCTTTTATGGACTGAACAAAGAAGAGACCCAGTACTTC
NA	NA	TRBV7-8	TRBJ1-2	CASSLEAGDYGYTF	TGTGCCAGCAGCTTAGAGGCAGGGGACTATGGCTACACCTTC
NA	few	TRBV5-1	TRBJ1-4	CASGKGQMINEKLFF	TGCGCCAGCGGAAAAGGACAGATGATTAATGAAAAACTGTTTTTT
NA	NA	TRBV2	TRBJ1-5	CASRGGTPGLNQPQHF	TGTGCCAGCAGGGGTGGGACCCCCGGACTAAATCAGCCCCAGCATTTT
NA	NA	TRBV14	TRBJ1-2	CASSQGNYGYTF	TGTGCCAGCAGTCAGGGTAACTATGGCTACACCTTC
NA	NA	TRBV5-1	TRBJ1-2	CASSYTQGSGYGYTF	TGCGCCAGCAGCTACACACAGGGATCGGGCTATGGCTACACCTTC
TRBD1	NA	TRBV11-3	TRBJ1-1	CASSFTGGTEAFF	TGTGCCAGCAGCTTCACAGGGGGAACTGAAGCTTTCTTT
NA	few	TRBV2	TRBJ2-1	CASSEGHNSYNEQFF	TGTGCCAGCAGTGAGGGACATAACTCCTACAATGAGCAGTTCTTC
TRBD2	NA	TRBV13	TRBJ2-7	CASSRTPGRESYEQYF	TGTGCCAGCAGCAGAACCCCGGGGAGGGAGTCCTACGAGCAGTACTTC
TRBD2	NA	TRBV9	TRBJ2-3	CASSVPVSGGVSF	TGTGCCAGCAGCGTCCCGGTTAGCGGGGGTGTATCCTTT
TRBD1	few	TRBV7-3	TRBJ2-5	CASSLIGTGVGETQYF	TGTGCCAGCAGCTTAATCGGTACAGGGGTGGGTGAGACCCAGTACTTC
NA	NA	TRBV19	TRBJ2-6	CASSTNGAGANVLTF	TGTGCCAGTAGTACCAACGGGGCTGGGGCCAACGTCCTGACTTTC
NA	NA	TRBV7-2	TRBJ1-1	CASSLRVTEAFF	TGTGCCAGCAGCTTACGGGTTACTGAAGCTTTCTTT
TRBD1	NA	TRBV29-1	TRBJ1-1	CSVTRGTVNTEAFF	TGCAGCGTGACTAGGGGGACAGTGAACACTGAAGCTTTCTTT
NA	NA	TRBV10-3	TRBJ1-2	CATWQSGGNYGYTF	TGTGCCACCTGGCAGTCGGGGGGTAACTATGGCTACACCTTC
TRBD2	NA	TRBV11-2	TRBJ2-1	CASSFWTSGVNEQFF	TGTGCCAGCAGCTTCTGGACTAGCGGGGTGAATGAGCAGTTCTTC
NA	NA	TRBV29-1	TRBJ2-5	CSVEEYQETQYF	TGCAGCGTTGAGGAGTACCAAGAGACCCAGTACTTC
NA	few	TRBV20-1	TRBJ2-1	CSATVNEQFF	TGCAGTGCTACGGTTAATGAGCAGTTCTTC
NA	NA	TRBV14	TRBJ1-1	CASSQDRGWTEAFF	TGTGCCAGCAGCCAAGATCGCGGGTGGACTGAAGCTTTCTTT
TRBD2	NA	TRBV5-1	TRBJ2-1	CASSRGTSGVDEQFF	TGCGCCAGCAGCCGCGGGACTAGCGGGGTGGATGAGCAGTTCTTC
TRBD1	NA	TRBV14	TRBJ2-7	CASSRWGQAYEQYF	TGTGCCAGCAGCCGGTGGGGACAGGCCTACGAGCAGTACTTC
NA	NA	TRBV2	TRBJ1-5	CASSEGGRGQPQHF	TGTGCCAGCAGTGAAGGGGGGCGGGGGCAGCCCCAGCATTTT
NA	few	TRBV10-3	TRBJ1-2	CAISEEGTTNYGYTF	TGTGCCATCAGTGAAGAAGGCACTACTAACTATGGCTACACCTTC
NA	NA	TRBV7-3	TRBJ2-1	CASSLRPTSSYNEQFF	TGTGCCAGCAGCCTAAGACCGACTAGCTCCTACAATGAGCAGTTCTTC
TRBD1	NA	TRBV30	TRBJ2-7	CAWNTGGYEQYF	TGTGCCTGGAACACAGGGGGCTACGAGCAGTACTTC
TRBD1	NA	TRBV5-3	TRBJ1-5	CGRWGQGARQPQHF	TGTGGACGGTGGGGTCAGGGGGCCCGACAGCCCCAGCATTTT
NA	NA	TRBV14	TRBJ1-2	CASSQGPGNYGYTF	TGTGCCAGCAGCCAAGGGCCAGGGAACTATGGCTACACCTTC
TRBD2	NA	TRBV7-3	TRBJ2-7	CASSFSGTSYEQYF	TGTGCCAGCAGCTTTAGCGGGACTTCCTACGAGCAGTACTTC
NA	many	TRBV2	TRBJ1-1	CASSSQDGESGSTEAFF	TGTGCCAGCAGCTCCCAAGATGGCGAGTCAGGGTCCACTGAAGCTTTCTTT
TRBD1	once	TRBV6-5	TRBJ2-7	CASYEQGRSYEQYF	TGTGCCAGTTACGAACAGGGGCGCTCCTACGAGCAGTACTTC
NA	NA	TRBV29-1	TRBJ1-4	CSVGPGTTNEKLFF	TGCAGCGTTGGCCCCGGGACAACGAATGAAAAACTGTTTTTT
TRBD1	few	TRBV6-5	TRBJ1-5	CASSYSGGTGDQPQHF	TGTGCCAGCAGTTACTCGGGAGGGACAGGGGATCAGCCCCAGCATTTT
TRBD1	NA	TRBV27	TRBJ2-7	CASSFLSGTGSSYEQYF	TGTGCCAGCAGTTTCCTTTCCGGGACAGGGAGCTCCTACGAGCAGTACTTC
NA	NA	TRBV25-1	TRBJ2-7	CASSGNSNEQYF	TGTGCCAGCAGTGGAAACAGCAACGAGCAGTACTTC
NA	NA	TRBV18	TRBJ1-1	CASSPNVAGFSTEAFF	TGTGCCAGCTCACCTAATGTTGCGGGGTTTAGCACTGAAGCTTTCTTT
NA	NA	TRBV18	TRBJ1-1	CASSPDIWLTEAFF	TGTGCCAGCTCACCAGATATTTGGCTCACTGAAGCTTTCTTT
NA	NA	TRBV11-2	TRBJ2-7	CASSFLAGGGGQYF	TGTGCCAGCAGCTTTCTGGCTGGAGGCGGCGGGCAGTACTTC
TRBD2	NA	TRBV4-3	TRBJ2-5	CASSLGLAGFQETQYF	TGCGCCAGCAGCCTAGGACTAGCGGGGTTTCAAGAGACCCAGTACTTC
NA	NA	TRBV12-5	TRBJ2-2	CASGLSGVAGELFF	TGTGCTAGTGGTTTGTCAGGGGTAGCCGGGGAGCTGTTTTTT
NA	NA	TRBV7-2	TRBJ1-3	CASSLQSSGNTIYF	TGTGCCAGCAGCCTACAGAGCTCTGGAAACACCATATATTTT
TRBD1	once	TRBV5-4	TRBJ1-2	CASSLDRDTGYTF	TGTGCCAGCAGCCTCGACAGGGACACTGGCTACACCTTC
NA	NA	TRBV19	TRBJ1-2	CASSPREQTYGYTF	TGTGCCAGTAGTCCCCGGGAACAGACCTATGGCTACACCTTC
NA	few	TRBV10-3	TRBJ1-5	CAISETAGSNQPQHF	TGTGCCATCAGTGAGACAGCAGGGAGCAATCAGCCCCAGCATTTT
NA	NA	TRBV5-4	TRBJ2-7	CASSPINSYEQYF	TGTGCCAGCAGCCCTATAAATTCCTACGAGCAGTACTTC